These 17 T cell receptor beta chains came from one sample sequenced in a study of cytomegalovirus exposure and HLA in healthy donors. A multiplex PCR was run with 60 Vbeta primers and 13 Jbeta primers. Assay: immunoSEQ multiplex PCR; the TCRdb copy retains only in-frame clones and omits some. Of under 130,000 clones in the sample, approximately 64% were seen once. Sequencing was done on a sample of PBMCs. Receptors were obtained from a woman in her forties or fifties in good health and CMV-seronegative.

This clone showed up just once. V usage is TRBV5-1 and J usage is TRBJ2-7, with TRBD1 identical over 7 bases. J gave up 2 bases and V 0 bases, and 5 bases lay outside the gene matches. This CDR3 is built from 15 residues. Germline V gene lookup returns CDR1 SGHRS and CDR2 YFSETQ. The CDR3 region has the DNA TGCGCCAGCAGCTTGGAGGGGGCCGGGACCTACGAGCAGTACTTC. Protein: CASSLEGAGTYEQYF.

This chain links TRBV5-1 with TRBJ2-1; weak D call: TRBD2 (5 bases). Germline assignment: CDR1 SGHRS and CDR2 YFSETQ. CDR3 length equals 13 residues. The V end was cut by 4 bases, the J end by 6 bases, with 11 bases between. The CDR3 DNA sequence: TGCGCCAGCAGCCCCGGGGTAGTCAATGAGCAGTTCTTC. Encoded protein: CASSPGVVNEQFF. The full variable domain, rest sourced from reference TRBV5-1 and TRBJ2-1, is KAGVTQTPRYLIKTRGQQVTLSCSPISGHRSVSWYQQTPGQGLQFLFEYFSETQRNKGNFPGRFSGRQFSNSRSEMNVSTLELGDSALYLCASSPGVVNEQFFGPGTRLTVL.

The CDR3 DNA follows: TGTGCCAGCCTACCTGCCGGACTAGCGGGAACCAACTCCTACGAGCAGTACTTC. The encoded protein is CASLPAGLAGTNSYEQYF. This chain connects TRBV27 to TRBJ2-7; 12 bases are shared with TRBD2. With V trimmed by 8 bases and J by 0 bases, 14 bases remained unmatched. Germline CDR1 reads MNHEY; CDR2 reads SMNVEV (reference sequence). This CDR3 spans 18 amino acids.

The chain combines TRBV6-5 with TRBJ1-2, with D perhaps TRBD1 (6 bases). The V gene's germline CDR1 is MNHEY and CDR2 SVGAGI. Deletions cut 5 bases from V and 0 bases from J, with 7 bases between. This CDR3 is 13 amino acids long. This CDR3 reads CASSGQTNYGYTF. The DNA for the CDR3 is TGTGCCAGCAGTGGACAGACTAACTATGGCTACACCTTC.

V is TRBV7-9 and J is TRBJ1-1, with D hard to call. The germline V gene encodes CDR1 SEHNR and CDR2 FQNEAQ (reference sequence). The V end was cut by 2 bases, the J end by 6 bases, with 10 bases between. The CDR3 covers 13 residues. CDR3 amino acids: CASSLKGEAEAFF. DNA of the CDR3: TGTGCCAGCAGCTTAAAGGGAGAGGCTGAAGCTTTCTTT.

The chain links TRBV7-2 to TRBJ2-5; 10 nucleotides agree with TRBD2. Germline V gene data show CDR1 as SGHTA and CDR2 as FQGNSA. J gave up 0 bases and V 3 bases, and 4 bases lay outside the gene matches. The CDR3 is 16 residues long. The CDR3 nucleotides read TGTGCCAGCAGCTTTACTAGCGGGACGTACCAAGAGACCCAGTACTTC. It yields the protein CASSFTSGTYQETQYF.

The V gene is TRBV19, the J gene TRBJ2-2, with 7 bases that match TRBD1. This CDR3 contains 14 residues. Germline V gene sequence: CDR1 LNHDA, CDR2 SQIVND (reference sequence). V shed 7 bases and J 7 bases; nucleotides not matched to a gene: 9. This chain's CDR3 is CASTSTGTVGELFF. Written as DNA, the CDR3 is TGTGCCAGTACTTCGACAGGGACGGTCGGGGAGCTGTTTTTT.

The rearrangement joins TRBV2 to TRBJ2-3; D might be TRBD2 (6 bases). Trimming took off 7 bases at V and 2 bases at J, with 16 bases between the two ends. CDR1 and CDR2 (germline): SNHLY, FYNNEI. The CDR3 has 15 residues. This CDR3 is CASTRRGTTTDTQYF. Written as DNA, the CDR3 is TGTGCCAGCACCCGGCGGGGTACCACCACAGATACGCAGTATTTT. The full variable domain, rest sourced from reference TRBV2 and TRBJ2-3, is EPEVTQTPSHQVTQMGQEVILRCVPISNHLYFYWYRQILGQKVEFLVSFYNNEISEKSEIFDDQFSVERPDGSNFTLKIRSTKLEDSAMYFCASTRRGTTTDTQYFGPGTRLTVL.

V is TRBV9 and J is TRBJ1-2; the D gene is possibly TRBD1 (6 bases). Germline CDR1 is SGDLS and CDR2 is YYNGEE. V lost 4 bases and J 3 bases, leaving 13 bases between the germline ends. CDR3 size: 14 residues. The CDR3 nucleotides read TGTGCCAGCAGCACGTTCAGGGGAGACTATGGCTACACCTTC. The encoded protein is CASSTFRGDYGYTF.

This chain joins TRBV4-2 and TRBJ2-2; 10 bases map to TRBD2. This CDR3 region has 17 residues. Per the germline V gene, CDR1 is LGHNA and CDR2 is YNFKEQ. The trim removed 3 bases at V and 4 bases at J, leaving 8 bases unmatched. CDR3 nucleotide sequence: TGTGCCAGCAGCCAGTCTAGCGGGGGTTTGGGCACCGGGGAGCTGTTTTTT. Amino acid sequence: CASSQSSGGLGTGELFF.

The chain carries TRBV5-1 and TRBJ2-7, with 8 nucleotides matching TRBD1. There are 15 residues in the CDR3. V was clipped by 6 bases and J by 3 bases; unmatched bases: 11. Germline V gene sequence: CDR1 SGHRS, CDR2 YFSETQ. The CDR3 DNA follows: TGCGCCAGCACTCGCACCGGGACAGGAGACTACGAGCAGTACTTC. It codes for CASTRTGTGDYEQYF.

V and J are TRBV4-3 and TRBJ2-1; 8 bases align to TRBD2. There are 15 residues in the CDR3. CDR1 and CDR2 (germline): LGHNA, YSLEER. V shed 0 bases, J shed 4 bases, and the junction held 2 bases outside the gene matches. The CDR3 spells CASSQDPGGYNEQFF. The CDR3 DNA sequence: TGCGCCAGCAGCCAAGATCCGGGAGGGTACAATGAGCAGTTCTTC.

The chain employs TRBV10-3 and TRBJ1-5; no definite D call. CDR3 length equals 14 residues. Per germline, CDR1 ENHRY and CDR2 SYGVKD. The ends were cut back, 6 bases at V and 5 bases at J, with 14 bases in the middle. CDR3 sequence reads: CAISRAGEDQPQHF. CDR3 DNA: TGTGCCATCAGCCGGGCGGGAGAGGATCAGCCCCAGCATTTT.

The chain carries TRBV19 and TRBJ1-5; no definite D call. The CDR3 loop spans 14 amino acids. V dropped 4 bases and J dropped 5 bases, with 12 bases sitting between them. Germline CDR1 is LNHDA and CDR2 is SQIVND (reference sequence). CDR3: CASSRLQRDQPQHF. As DNA, the CDR3 is TGTGCCAGTAGTAGGTTGCAGAGGGATCAGCCCCAGCATTTT.

The V call is TRBV5-1, the J call TRBJ1-1; a weak D match, TRBD1 (6 bases). CDR1 and CDR2 from the germline V gene are SGHRS and YFSETQ. This CDR3 is 14 amino acids long. V shed 4 bases and J shed 1 base, with 11 bases lying between them. The CDR3 DNA sequence: TGCGCCAGCAGCAACGGACAGCCGAACACTGAAGCTTTCTTT. Encoded protein: CASSNGQPNTEAFF.

This clone was seen only a few times. J is TRBJ2-7 and V is TRBV2, with 8 bases that match TRBD1. The CDR3 totals 13 residues. J gave up 1 base and V 9 bases, and 5 bases lay outside the gene matches. Germline V CDR1 and CDR2: SNHLY, FYNNEI. The CDR3 loop reads CASTGTGSYEQYF. The CDR3 DNA reads as TGTGCCAGTACCGGGACAGGATCCTACGAGCAGTACTTC.

V and J are TRBV10-3 and TRBJ1-5, with D perhaps matching TRBD1 (5 bases). V was pared by 8 bases and J by 3 bases, with 23 bases between. The CDR3 covers 17 residues. Germline V CDR1 and CDR2: ENHRY, SYGVKD. The DNA of the CDR3 is TGTGCCATCGCCAACGAAAAGGGGTCCCCATTCAATCAGCCCCAGCATTTT. It yields the protein CAIANEKGSPFNQPQHF.